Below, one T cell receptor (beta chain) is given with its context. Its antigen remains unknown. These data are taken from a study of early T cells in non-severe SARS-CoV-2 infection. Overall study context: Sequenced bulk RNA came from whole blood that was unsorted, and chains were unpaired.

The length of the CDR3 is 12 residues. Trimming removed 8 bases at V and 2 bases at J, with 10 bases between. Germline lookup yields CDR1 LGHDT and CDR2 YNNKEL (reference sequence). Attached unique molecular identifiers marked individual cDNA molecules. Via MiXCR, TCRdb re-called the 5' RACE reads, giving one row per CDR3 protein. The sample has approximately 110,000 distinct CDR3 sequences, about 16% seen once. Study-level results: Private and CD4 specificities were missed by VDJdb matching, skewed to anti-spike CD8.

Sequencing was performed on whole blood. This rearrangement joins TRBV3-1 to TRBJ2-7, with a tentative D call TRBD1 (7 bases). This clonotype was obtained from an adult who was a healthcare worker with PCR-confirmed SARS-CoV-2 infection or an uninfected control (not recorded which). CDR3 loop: CASGGTAYEQYF. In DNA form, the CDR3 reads TGTGCCAGCGGAGGGACAGCCTACGAGCAGTACTTC.